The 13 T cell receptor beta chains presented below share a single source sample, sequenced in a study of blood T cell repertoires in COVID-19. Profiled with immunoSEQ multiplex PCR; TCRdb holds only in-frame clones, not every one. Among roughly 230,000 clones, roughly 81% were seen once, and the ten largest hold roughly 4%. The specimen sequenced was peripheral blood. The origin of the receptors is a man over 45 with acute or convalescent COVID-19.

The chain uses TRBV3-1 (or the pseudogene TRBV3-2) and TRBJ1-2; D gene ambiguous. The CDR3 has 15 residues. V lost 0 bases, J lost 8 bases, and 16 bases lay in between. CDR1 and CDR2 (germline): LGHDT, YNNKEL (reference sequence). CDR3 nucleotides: TGTGCCAGCAGCCAAGACCGGAACCCGAGGCGGGGCTACACCTTC. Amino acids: CASSQDRNPRRGYTF.

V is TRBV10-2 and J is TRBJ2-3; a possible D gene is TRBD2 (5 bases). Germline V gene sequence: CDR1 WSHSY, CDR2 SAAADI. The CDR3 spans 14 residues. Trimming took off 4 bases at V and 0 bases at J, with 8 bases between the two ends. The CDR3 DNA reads TGCGCCAGCAGTGTGCGGAGGAGCACAGATACGCAGTATTTT. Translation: CASSVRRSTDTQYF.

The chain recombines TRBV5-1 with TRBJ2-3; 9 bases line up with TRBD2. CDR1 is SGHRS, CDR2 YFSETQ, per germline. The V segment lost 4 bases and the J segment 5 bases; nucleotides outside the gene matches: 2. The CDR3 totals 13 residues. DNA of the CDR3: TGCGCCAGCAGCCTTAGCGGGGGAGATACGCAGTATTTT. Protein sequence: CASSLSGGDTQYF. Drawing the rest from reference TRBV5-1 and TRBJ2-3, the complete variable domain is KAGVTQTPRYLIKTRGQQVTLSCSPISGHRSVSWYQQTPGQGLQFLFEYFSETQRNKGNFPGRFSGRQFSNSRSEMNVSTLELGDSALYLCASSLSGGDTQYFGPGTRLTVL.

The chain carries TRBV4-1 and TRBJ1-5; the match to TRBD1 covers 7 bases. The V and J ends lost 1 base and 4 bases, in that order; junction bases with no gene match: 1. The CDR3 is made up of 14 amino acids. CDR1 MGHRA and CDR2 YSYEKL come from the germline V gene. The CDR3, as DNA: TGCGCCAGCAGCCAAGGACAGGGAAATCAGCCCCAGCATTTT. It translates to CASSQGQGNQPQHF.

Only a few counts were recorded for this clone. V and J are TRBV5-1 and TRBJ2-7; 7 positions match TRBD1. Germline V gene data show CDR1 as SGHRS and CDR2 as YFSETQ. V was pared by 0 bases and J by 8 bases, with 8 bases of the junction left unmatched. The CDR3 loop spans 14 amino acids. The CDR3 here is CASSLDRDSYKQYF. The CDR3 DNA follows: TGCGCCAGCAGCTTGGACCGGGACAGCTATAAGCAGTACTTC.

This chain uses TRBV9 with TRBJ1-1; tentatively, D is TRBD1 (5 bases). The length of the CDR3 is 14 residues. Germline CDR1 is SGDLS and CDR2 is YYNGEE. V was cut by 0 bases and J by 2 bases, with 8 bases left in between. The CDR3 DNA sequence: TGTGCCAGCAGCGTAGAGGGGCGAAACACTGAAGCTTTCTTT. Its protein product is CASSVEGRNTEAFF.

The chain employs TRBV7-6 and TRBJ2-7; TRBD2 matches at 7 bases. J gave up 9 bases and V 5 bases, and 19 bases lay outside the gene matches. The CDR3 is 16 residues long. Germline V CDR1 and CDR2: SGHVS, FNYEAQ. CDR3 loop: CASSTAGAGSPTRQYF. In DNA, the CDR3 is TGTGCCAGCAGCACCGCGGGAGCGGGGAGCCCTACGAGGCAGTACTTC.

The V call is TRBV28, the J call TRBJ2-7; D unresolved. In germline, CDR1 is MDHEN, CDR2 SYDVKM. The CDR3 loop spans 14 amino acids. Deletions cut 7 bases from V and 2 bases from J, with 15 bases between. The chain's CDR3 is CASIGSTVPYEQYF. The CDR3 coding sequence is TGTGCCAGCATTGGTAGTACCGTCCCCTACGAGCAGTACTTC.

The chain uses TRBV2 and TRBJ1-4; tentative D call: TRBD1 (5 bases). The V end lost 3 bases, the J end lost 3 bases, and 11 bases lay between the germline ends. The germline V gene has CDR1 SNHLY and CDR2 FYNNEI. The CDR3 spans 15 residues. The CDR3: CASSENRTPNEKLFF. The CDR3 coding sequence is TGTGCCAGCAGTGAGAATAGGACACCTAATGAAAAACTGTTTTTT.

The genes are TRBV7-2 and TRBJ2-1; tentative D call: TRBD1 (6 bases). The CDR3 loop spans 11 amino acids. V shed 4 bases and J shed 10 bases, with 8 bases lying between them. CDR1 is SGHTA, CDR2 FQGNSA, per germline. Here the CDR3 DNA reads TGTGCCAGCAGCTCACAGGGCGAGCAGTTCTTC. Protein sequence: CASSSQGEQFF. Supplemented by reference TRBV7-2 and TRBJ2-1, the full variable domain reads GAGVSQSPSNKVTEKGKDVELRCDPISGHTALYWYRQSLGQGLEFLIYFQGNSAPDKSGLPSDRFSAERTGGSVSTLTIQRTQQEDSAVYLCASSSQGEQFFGPGTRLTVL.

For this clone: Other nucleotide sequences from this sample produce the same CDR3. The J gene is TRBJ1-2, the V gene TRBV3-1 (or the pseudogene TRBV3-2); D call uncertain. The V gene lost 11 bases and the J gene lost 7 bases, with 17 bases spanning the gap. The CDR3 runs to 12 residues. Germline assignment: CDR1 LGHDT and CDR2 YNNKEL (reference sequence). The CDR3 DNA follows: TGTGCCTCCCGGGGAGGGTTGGGTGGCTACACCTTC. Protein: CASRGGLGGYTF.

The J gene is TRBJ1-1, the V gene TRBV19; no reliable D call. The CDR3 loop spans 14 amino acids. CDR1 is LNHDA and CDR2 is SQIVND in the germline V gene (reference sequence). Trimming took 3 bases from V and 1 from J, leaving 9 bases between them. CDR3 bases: TGTGCCAGTAGTATCGAGGGCAGGAACACTGAAGCTTTCTTT. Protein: CASSIEGRNTEAFF.

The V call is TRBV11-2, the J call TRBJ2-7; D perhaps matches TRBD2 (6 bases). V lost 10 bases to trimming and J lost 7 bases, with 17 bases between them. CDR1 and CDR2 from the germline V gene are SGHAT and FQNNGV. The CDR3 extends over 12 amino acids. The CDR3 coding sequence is TGTGCCACCGCGGGTGGGGGGAAGGAGCAGTACTTC. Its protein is CATAGGGKEQYF.